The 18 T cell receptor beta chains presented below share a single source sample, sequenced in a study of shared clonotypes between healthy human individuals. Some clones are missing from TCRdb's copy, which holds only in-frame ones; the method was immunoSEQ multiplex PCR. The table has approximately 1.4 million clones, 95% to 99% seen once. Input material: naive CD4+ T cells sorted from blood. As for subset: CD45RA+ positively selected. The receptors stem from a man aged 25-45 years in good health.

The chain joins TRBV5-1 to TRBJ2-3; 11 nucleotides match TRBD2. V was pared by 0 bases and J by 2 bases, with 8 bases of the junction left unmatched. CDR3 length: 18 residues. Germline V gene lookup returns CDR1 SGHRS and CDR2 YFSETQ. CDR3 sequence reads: CASSLGYSLAGDTDTQYF. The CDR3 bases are TGCGCCAGCAGCTTGGGATACTCACTAGCGGGGGACACAGATACGCAGTATTTT.

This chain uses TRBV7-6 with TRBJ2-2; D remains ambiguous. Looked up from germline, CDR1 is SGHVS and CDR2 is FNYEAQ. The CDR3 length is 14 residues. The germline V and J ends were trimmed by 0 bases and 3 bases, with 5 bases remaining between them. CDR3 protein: CASSLATDTGELFF. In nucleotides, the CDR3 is TGTGCCAGCAGCTTAGCAACAGACACCGGGGAGCTGTTTTTT.

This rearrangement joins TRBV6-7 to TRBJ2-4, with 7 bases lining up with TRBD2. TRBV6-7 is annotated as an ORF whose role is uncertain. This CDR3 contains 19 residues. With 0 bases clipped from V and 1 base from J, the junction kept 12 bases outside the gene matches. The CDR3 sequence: CASSYSGGITAGAKNIQYF. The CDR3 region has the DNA TGTGCCAGCAGTTACTCGGGGGGGATCACGGCTGGCGCCAAAAACATTCAGTACTTC.

The CDR3 loop is CASGFLGYNEQFF. Written as DNA, the CDR3 is TGTGCCAGCGGCTTCCTCGGCTACAATGAGCAGTTCTTC. The rearrangement joins TRBV6-5 to TRBJ2-1; no reliable D call. Trimming left V 8 bases short and J 3 bases short, with 11 bases between. Germline lookup yields CDR1 MNHEY and CDR2 SVGAGI. The CDR3 covers 13 residues.

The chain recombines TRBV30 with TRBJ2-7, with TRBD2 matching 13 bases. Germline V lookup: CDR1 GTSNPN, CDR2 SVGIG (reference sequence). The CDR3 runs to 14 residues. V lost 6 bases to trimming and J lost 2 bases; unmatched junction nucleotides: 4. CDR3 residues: CACAGLAGAYEQYF. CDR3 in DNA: TGTGCCTGCGCCGGACTAGCGGGGGCCTACGAGCAGTACTTC.

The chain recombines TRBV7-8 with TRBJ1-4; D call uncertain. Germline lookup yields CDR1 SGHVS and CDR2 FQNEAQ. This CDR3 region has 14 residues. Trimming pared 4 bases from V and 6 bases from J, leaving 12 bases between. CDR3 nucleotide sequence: TGTGCCAGCAGCTCCAATCCGGGATATGAAAAACTGTTTTTT. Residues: CASSSNPGYEKLFF.

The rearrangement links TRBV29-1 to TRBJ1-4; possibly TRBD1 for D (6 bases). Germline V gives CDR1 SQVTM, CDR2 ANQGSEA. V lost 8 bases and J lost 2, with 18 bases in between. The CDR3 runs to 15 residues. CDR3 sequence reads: CSSQGLVGTNEKLFF. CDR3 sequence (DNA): TGCAGCAGTCAGGGGTTGGTTGGGACTAATGAAAAACTGTTTTTT.

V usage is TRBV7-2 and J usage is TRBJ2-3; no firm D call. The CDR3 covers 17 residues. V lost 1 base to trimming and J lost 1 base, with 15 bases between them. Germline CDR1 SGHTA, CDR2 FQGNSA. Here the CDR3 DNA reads TGTGCCAGCAGCTTAGATTGGGCCTCGGATCGCACAGATACGCAGTATTTT. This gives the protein CASSLDWASDRTDTQYF.

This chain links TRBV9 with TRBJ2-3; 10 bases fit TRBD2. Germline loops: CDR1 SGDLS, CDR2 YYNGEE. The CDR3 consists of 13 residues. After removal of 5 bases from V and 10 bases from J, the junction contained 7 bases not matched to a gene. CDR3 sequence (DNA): TGTGCCAGCAGTAGGGCTAGCGGGGGTCCGCAGTATTTT. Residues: CASSRASGGPQYF.

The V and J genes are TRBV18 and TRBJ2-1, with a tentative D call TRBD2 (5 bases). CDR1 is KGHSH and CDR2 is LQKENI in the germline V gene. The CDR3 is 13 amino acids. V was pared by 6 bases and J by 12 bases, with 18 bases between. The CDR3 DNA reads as TGTGCCAGCTCCCCCCCGGGGAGTGAGGGGCAGTTCTTC. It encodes CASSPPGSEGQFF.

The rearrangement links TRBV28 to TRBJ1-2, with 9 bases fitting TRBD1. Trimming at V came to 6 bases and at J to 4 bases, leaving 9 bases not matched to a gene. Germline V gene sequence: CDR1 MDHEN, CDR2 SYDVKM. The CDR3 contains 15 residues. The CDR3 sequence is CASSGPGQGSYGYTF. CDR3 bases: TGTGCCAGCAGCGGCCCGGGACAGGGATCCTATGGCTACACCTTC.

In DNA, the CDR3 is TGCAGCGTTGGCTACTTCGGGACAAGCGAGCAGTACTTC. This gives the protein CSVGYFGTSEQYF. This chain connects TRBV29-1 to TRBJ2-7; the D gene is possibly TRBD1 (6 bases). The CDR3 is 13 residues long. The V end was cut by 4 bases, the J end by 6 bases, with 16 bases between. Germline-derived CDR1 and CDR2 are SQVTM and ANQGSEA.

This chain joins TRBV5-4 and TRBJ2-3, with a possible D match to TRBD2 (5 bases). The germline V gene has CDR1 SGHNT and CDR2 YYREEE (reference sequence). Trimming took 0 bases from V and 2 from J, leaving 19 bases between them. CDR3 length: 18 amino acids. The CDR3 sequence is CASSLGHPRGAYTDTQYF. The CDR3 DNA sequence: TGTGCCAGCAGCTTGGGTCACCCACGGGGAGCGTACACAGATACGCAGTATTTT.

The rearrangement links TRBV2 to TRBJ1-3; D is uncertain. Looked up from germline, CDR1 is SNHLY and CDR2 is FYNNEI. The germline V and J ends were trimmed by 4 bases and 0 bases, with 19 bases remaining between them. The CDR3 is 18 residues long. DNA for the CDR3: TGTGCCAGCAGTGCACTGGCCCGCGGTACAGCCTCTGGAAACACCATATATTTT. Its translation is CASSALARGTASGNTIYF.

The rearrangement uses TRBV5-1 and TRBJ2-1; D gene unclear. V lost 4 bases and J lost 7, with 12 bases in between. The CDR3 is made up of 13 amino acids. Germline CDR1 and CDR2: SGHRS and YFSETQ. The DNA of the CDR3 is TGCGCCAGCAGCCCGGAGCAGATTAATGAGCAGTTCTTC. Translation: CASSPEQINEQFF.

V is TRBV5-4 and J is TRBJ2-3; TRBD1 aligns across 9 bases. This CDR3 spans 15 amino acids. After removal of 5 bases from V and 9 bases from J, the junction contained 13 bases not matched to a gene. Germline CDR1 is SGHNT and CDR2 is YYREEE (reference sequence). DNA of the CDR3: TGTGCCAGCAGACCCTCGGACAGGGGCGATGGCACGCAGTATTTT. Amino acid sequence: CASRPSDRGDGTQYF.

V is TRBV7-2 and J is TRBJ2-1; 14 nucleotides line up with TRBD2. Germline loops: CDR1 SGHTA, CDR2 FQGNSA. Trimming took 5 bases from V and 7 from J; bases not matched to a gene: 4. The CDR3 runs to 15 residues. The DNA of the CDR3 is TGTGCCAGCAGCCCGCGGACTAGCGGGAGGAATGAGCAGTTCTTC. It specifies CASSPRTSGRNEQFF.

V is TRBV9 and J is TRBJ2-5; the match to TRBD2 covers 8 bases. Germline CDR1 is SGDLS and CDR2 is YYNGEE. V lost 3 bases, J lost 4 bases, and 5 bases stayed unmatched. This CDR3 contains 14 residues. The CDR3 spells CASSESGRGETQYF. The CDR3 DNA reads TGTGCCAGCAGCGAGAGCGGGAGAGGAGAGACCCAGTACTTC. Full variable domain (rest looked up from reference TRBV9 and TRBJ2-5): DSGVTQTPKHLITATGQRVTLRCSPRSGDLSVYWYQQSLDQGLQFLIQYYNGEERAKGNILERFSAQQFPDLHSELNLSSLELGDSALYFCASSESGRGETQYFGPGTRLLVL.